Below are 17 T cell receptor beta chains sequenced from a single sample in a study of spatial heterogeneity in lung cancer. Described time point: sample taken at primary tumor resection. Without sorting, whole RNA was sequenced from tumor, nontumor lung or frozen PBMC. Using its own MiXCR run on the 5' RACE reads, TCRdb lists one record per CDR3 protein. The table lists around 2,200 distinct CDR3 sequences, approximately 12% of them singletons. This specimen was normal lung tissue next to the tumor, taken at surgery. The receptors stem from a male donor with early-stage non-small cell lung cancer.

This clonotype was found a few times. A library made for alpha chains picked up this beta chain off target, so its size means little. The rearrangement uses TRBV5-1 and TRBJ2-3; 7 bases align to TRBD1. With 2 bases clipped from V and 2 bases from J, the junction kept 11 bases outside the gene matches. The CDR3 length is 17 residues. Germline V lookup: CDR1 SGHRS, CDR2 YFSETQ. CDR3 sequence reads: CASSFPPTGTTTDTQYF. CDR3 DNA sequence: TGCGCCAGCAGCTTCCCCCCGACAGGGACCACCACAGATACGCAGTATTTT.

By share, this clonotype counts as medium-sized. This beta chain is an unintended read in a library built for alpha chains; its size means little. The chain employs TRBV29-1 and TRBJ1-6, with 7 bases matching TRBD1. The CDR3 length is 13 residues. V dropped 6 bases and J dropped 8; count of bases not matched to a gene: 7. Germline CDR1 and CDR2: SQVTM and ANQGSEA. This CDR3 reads CSVQDREDSPLHF. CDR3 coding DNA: TGCAGCGTGCAAGACAGGGAAGATTCACCCCTCCACTTT.

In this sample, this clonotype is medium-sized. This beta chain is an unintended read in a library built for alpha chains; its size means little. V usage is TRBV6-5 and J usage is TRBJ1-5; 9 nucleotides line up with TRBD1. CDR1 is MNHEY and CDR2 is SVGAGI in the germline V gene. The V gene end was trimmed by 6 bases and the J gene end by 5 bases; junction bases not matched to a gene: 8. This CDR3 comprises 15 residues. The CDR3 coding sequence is TGTGCCAGCAGCCCCCGGGACAGGGTGTATCAGCCCCAGCATTTT. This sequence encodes CASSPRDRVYQPQHF.

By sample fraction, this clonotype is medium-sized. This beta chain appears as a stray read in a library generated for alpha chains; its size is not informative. The CDR3 nucleotides are TGTGCCAGCAGTGAAGACAGGACCCAAGAGACCCAGTACTTC. This gives the protein CASSEDRTQETQYF. The chain is built from TRBV27 and TRBJ2-5, with D possibly TRBD1 on 6 matching bases. The V and J ends lost 5 bases and 1 base respectively, with 11 bases between them. CDR1 is MNHEY, CDR2 SMNVEV, per germline (reference sequence). The length of the CDR3 is 14 residues.

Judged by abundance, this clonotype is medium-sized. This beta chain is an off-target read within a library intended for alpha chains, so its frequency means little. For the CDR3, the DNA is TGTGCCTGGAGGGGGACAGGGTCCGGACGCGGGGAGCTGTTTTTT. Its protein product is CAWRGTGSGRGELFF. This chain joins TRBV30 and TRBJ2-2, with 9 positions matching TRBD1. The CDR3 spans 15 residues. V shed 3 bases and J 7 bases; nucleotides not matched to a gene: 9. The germline V gene has CDR1 GTSNPN and CDR2 SVGIG (reference sequence).

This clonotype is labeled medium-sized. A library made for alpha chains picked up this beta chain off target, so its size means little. CDR3 bases: TGTGCCAGCATCAGACTAGGGGCAGATACGCAGTATTTT. Residues: CASIRLGADTQYF. The gene calls are TRBV6-2 or TRBV6-3 and TRBJ2-3, with TRBD2 as a possible D gene (6 bases). Trimming pared 7 bases from V and 4 bases from J, leaving 12 bases between. The CDR3 loop spans 13 amino acids. Germline CDR1 is MNHEY and CDR2 is SVGEGT.

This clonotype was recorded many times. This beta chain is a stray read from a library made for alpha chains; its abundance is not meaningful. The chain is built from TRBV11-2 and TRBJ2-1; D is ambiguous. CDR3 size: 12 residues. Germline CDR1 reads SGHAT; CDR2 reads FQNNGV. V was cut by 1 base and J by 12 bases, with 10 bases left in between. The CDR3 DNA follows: TGTGCCAGCAGCTTAGGGACCCGGAGGCAGTTCTTC. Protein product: CASSLGTRRQFF.

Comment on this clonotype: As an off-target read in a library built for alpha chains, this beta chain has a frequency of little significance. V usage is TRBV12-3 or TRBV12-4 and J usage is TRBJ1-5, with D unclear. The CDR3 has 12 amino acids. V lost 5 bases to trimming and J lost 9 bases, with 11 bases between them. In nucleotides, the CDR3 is TGTGCCAGCAGTGTGCTGGGGTCGCCCCAGCATTTT. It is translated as CASSVLGSPQHF.

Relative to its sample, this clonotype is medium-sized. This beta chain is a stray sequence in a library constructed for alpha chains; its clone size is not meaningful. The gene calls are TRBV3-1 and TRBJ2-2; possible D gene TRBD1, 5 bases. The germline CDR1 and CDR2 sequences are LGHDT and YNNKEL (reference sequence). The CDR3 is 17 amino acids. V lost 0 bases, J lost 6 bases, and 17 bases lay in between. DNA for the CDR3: TGTGCCAGCAGCCAAGAAGGGGCTAGTGCGTTTCCCGGGGAGCTGTTTTTT. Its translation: CASSQEGASAFPGELFF.

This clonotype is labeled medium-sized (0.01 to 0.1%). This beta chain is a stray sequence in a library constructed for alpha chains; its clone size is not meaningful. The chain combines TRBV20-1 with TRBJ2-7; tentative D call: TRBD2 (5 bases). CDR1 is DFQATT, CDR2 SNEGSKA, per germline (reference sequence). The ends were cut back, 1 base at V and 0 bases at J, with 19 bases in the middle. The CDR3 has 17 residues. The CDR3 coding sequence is TGCAGTGCTAGAGGAGAAGGTCGGAGGACTCTCTCCTACGAGCAGTACTTC. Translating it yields CSARGEGRRTLSYEQYF.

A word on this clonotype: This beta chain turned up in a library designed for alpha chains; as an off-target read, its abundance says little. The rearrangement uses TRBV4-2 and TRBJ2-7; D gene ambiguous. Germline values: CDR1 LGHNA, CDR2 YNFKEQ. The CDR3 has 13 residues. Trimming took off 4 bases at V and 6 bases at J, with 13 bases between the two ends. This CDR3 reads CASSPQMHGEQYF. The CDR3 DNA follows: TGTGCCAGCAGCCCTCAAATGCACGGCGAGCAGTACTTC.

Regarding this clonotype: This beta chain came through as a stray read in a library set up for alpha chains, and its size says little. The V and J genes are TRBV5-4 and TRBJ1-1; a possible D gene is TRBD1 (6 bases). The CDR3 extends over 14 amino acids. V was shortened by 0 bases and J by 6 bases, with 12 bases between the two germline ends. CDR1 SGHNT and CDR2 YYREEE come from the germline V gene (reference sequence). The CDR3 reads CASSLEGGISEAFF. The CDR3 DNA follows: TGTGCCAGCAGCTTGGAGGGGGGGATCTCTGAAGCTTTCTTT.

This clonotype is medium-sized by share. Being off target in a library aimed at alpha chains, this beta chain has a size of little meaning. CDR3 sequence (DNA): TGTGCCAGCAGCTTAAACTTGGAAAATGAGCAGTTCTTC. Translating gives CASSLNLENEQFF. The chain carries TRBV7-2 and TRBJ2-1; D remains ambiguous. V was trimmed by 2 bases and J by 7 bases, leaving 9 bases between them. CDR1 is SGHTA and CDR2 is FQGNSA in the germline V gene. This CDR3 has 13 amino acids.

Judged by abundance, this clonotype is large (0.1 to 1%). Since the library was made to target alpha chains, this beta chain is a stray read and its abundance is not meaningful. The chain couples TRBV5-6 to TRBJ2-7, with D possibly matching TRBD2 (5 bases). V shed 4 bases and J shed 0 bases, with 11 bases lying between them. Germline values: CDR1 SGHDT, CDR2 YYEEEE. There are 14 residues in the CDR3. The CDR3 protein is CASSTRGFSYEQYF. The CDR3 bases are TGTGCCAGCAGCACACGGGGTTTCTCCTACGAGCAGTACTTC.

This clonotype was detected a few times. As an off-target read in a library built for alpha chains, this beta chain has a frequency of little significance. The CDR3 nucleotides are TGTGCCAGCAGAGGCAGTCTAGCCAAAAACATTCAGTACTTC. It encodes CASRGSLAKNIQYF. The chain employs TRBV28 and TRBJ2-4; D is unclear. This CDR3 spans 14 amino acids. CDR1 and CDR2 (germline): MDHEN, SYDVKM. V lost 6 bases and J 0 bases, leaving 9 bases between the germline ends.

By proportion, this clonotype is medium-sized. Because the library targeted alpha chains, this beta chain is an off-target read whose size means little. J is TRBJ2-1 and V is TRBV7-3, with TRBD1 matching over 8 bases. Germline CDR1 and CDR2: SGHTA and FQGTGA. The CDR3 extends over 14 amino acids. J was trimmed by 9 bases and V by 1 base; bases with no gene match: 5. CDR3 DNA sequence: TGTGCCAGCAGCTTAAATCCACAGGGGGTTGAGCAGTTCTTC. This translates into CASSLNPQGVEQFF.

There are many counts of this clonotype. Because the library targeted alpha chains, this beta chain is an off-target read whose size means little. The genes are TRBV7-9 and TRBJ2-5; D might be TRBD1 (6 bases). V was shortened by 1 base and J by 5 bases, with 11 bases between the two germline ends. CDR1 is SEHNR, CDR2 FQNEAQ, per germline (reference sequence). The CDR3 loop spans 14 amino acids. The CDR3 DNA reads TGTGCCAGCAGCTTAGGATCAGGGGTGGAGACCCAGTACTTC. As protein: CASSLGSGVETQYF.